This TCR beta chain is from a study of blood T cell repertoires in COVID-19. V was trimmed by 10 bases and J by 1 base, leaving 16 bases between them. Germline CDR1 and CDR2: ENHRY and SYGVKD. CDR3 size: 14 residues. In the source study's methods: From reference gene primer amplification, estimates of nucleated cell counts were derived. Using immunoSEQ multiplex PCR, the repertoire was profiled, and TCRdb retains in-frame clones only, with some absent. The V and J calls and clone size were taken over from that table, and D and trimming were inferred from the DNA. Among tens of thousands of clones, over 65% were seen once, and the ten largest hold around 4.1%.

The chain employs TRBV10-3 and TRBJ1-1; D not resolved. The source is a woman aged 55-70 years with acute or convalescent COVID-19. Material: peripheral blood. CDR3 bases: TGTGCCACCGCTCCCCTCGGCGGGAACACTGAAGCTTTCTTT. It is translated as CATAPLGGNTEAFF.